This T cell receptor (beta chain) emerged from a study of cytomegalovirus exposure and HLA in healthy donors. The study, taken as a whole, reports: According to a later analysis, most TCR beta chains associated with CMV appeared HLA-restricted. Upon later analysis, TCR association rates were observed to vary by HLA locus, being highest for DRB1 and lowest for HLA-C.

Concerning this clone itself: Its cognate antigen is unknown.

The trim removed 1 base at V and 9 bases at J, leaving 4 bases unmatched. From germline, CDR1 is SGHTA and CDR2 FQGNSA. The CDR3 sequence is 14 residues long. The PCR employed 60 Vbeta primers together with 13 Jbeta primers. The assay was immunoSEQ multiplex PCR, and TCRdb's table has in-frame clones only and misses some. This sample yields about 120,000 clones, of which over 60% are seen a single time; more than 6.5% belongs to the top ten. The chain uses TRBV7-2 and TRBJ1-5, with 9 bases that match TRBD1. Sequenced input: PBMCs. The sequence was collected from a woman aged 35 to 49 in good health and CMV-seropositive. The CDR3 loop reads CASSLGQGERPQHF. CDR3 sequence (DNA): TGTGCCAGCAGCTTAGGACAGGGGGAACGGCCCCAGCATTTT.